The present TCR beta chain was sequenced within a study of blood T cell repertoires in COVID-19. For the study at large: PBMCs, B-cell-depleted T cells, or T cells provided the cDNA or gDNA that made up the material.

The CDR3 spans 16 residues. Germline values: CDR1 LGHDT, CDR2 YNNKEL (reference sequence). V gave up 0 bases and J gave up 6 bases; unmatched junction bases: 10. The authors' processing: Amplified reference gene primers provided the basis for estimating nucleated cell counts. Sequencing used immunoSEQ multiplex PCR; TCRdb keeps in-frame clones, though not all of them. D and trimming come from the DNA, and the V and J calls and clone size come from that table. Counted here are 250,000 or so clones, about 89% occurring once; the ten biggest clones make up 0.9% to 1%. The source material was peripheral blood. The clonotype originates from a woman aged 40 to 55 who had recovered from COVID-19. The rearrangement uses TRBV3-1 (or the pseudogene TRBV3-2) and TRBJ2-5, with 7 bases aligning to TRBD2. The CDR3 nucleotides read TGTGCCAGCAGCCAAGAAGGTTCGTGGGAGGGGAAGACCCAGTACTTC. Translated, it gives CASSQEGSWEGKTQYF.